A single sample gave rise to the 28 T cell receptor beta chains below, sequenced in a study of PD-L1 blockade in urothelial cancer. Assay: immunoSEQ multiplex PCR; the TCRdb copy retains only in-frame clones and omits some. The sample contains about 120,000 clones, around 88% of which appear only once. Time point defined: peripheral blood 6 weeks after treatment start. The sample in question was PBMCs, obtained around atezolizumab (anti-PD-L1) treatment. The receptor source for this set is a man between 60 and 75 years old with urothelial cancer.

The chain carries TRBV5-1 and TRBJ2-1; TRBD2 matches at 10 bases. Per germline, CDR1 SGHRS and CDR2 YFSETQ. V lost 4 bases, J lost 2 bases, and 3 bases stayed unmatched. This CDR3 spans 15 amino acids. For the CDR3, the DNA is TGCGCCAGCAGCAACCTAGCGGGGGCCTACAATGAGCAGTTCTTC. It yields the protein CASSNLAGAYNEQFF.

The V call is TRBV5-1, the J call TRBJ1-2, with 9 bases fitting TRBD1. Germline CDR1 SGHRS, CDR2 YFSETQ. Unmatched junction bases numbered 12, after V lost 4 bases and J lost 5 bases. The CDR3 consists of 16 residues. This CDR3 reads CASSENPGQGNYGYTF. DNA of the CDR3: TGCGCCAGCAGCGAGAATCCGGGACAGGGCAATTATGGCTACACCTTC.

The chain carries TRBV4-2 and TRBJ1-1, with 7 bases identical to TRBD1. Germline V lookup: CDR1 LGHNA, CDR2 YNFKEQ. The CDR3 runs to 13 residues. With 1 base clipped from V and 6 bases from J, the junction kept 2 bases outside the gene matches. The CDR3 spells CASSQGQGAEAFF. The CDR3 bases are TGTGCCAGCAGCCAAGGTCAGGGGGCTGAAGCTTTCTTT.

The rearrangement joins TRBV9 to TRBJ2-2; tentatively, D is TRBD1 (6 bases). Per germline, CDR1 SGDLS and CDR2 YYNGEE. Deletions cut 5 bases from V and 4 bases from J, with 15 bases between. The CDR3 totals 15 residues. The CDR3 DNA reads TGTGCCAGCAGAGGAACAGGGTCCCCCACCGGGGAGCTGTTTTTT. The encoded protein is CASRGTGSPTGELFF.

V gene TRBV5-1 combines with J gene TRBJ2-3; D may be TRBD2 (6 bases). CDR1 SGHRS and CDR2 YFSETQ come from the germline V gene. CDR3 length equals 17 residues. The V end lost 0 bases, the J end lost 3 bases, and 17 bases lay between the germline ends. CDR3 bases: TGCGCCAGCAGCTTGGCGACGGGACTCCTTCATACAGATACGCAGTATTTT. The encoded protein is CASSLATGLLHTDTQYF.

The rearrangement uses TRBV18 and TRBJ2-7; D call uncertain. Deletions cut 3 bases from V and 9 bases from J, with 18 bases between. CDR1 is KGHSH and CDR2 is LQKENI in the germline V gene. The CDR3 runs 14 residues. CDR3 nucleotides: TGTGCCAGCTCACCTTCCCCGGCGGAAAAGTGGCAGTACTTC. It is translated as CASSPSPAEKWQYF.

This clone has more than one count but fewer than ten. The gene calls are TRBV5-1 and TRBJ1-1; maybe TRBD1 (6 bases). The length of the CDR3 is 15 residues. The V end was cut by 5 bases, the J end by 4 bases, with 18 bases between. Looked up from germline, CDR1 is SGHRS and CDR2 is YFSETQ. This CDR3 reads CASRWNPGASTEAFF. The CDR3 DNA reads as TGCGCCAGCAGGTGGAACCCAGGGGCGAGCACTGAAGCTTTCTTT.

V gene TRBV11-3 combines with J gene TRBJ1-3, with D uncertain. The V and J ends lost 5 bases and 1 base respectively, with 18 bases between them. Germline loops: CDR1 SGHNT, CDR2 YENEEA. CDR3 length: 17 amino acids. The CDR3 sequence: CASSQRFEEISGNTIYF. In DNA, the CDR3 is TGTGCCAGCAGCCAAAGGTTCGAGGAGATTTCTGGAAACACCATATATTTT.

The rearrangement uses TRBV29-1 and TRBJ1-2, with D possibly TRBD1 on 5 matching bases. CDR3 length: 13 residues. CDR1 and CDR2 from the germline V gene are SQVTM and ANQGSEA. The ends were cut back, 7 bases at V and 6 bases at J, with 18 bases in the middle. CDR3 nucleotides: TGCAGCGCTGGCCTCTCGGGGGGAAATGGCTACACCTTC. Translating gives CSAGLSGGNGYTF.

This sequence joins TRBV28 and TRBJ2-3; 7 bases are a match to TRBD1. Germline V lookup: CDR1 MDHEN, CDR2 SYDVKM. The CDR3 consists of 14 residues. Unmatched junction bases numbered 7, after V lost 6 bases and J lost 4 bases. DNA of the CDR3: TGTGCCAGCAGGAGACAGGGATCTCCAGATACGCAGTATTTT. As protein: CASRRQGSPDTQYF.

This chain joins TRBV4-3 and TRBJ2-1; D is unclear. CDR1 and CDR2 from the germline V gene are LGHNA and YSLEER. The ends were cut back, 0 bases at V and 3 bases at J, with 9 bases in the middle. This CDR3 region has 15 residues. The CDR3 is CASSQDNNLYNEQFF. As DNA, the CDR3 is TGCGCCAGCAGCCAAGATAACAACCTCTACAATGAGCAGTTCTTC.

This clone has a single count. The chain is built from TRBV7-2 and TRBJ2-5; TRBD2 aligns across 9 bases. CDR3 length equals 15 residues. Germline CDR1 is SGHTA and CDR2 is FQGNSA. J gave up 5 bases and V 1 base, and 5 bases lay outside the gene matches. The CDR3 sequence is CASSLVLAGVETQYF. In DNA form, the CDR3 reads TGTGCCAGCAGCTTAGTTTTAGCGGGGGTTGAGACCCAGTACTTC. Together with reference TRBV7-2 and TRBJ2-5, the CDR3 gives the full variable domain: GAGVSQSPSNKVTEKGKDVELRCDPISGHTALYWYRQSLGQGLEFLIYFQGNSAPDKSGLPSDRFSAERTGGSVSTLTIQRTQQEDSAVYLCASSLVLAGVETQYFGPGTRLLVL.

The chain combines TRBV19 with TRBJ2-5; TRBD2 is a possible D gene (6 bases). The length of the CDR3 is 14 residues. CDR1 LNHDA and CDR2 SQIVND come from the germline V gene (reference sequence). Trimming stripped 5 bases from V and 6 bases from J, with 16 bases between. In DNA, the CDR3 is TGTGCCAGTAGTGCCGGGACTGCAGTGAAGACCCAGTACTTC. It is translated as CASSAGTAVKTQYF. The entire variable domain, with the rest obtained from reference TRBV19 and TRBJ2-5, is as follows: DGGITQSPKYLFRKEGQNVTLSCEQNLNHDAMYWYRQDPGQGLRLIYYSQIVNDFQKGDIAEGYSVSREKKESFPLTVTSAQKNPTAFYLCASSAGTAVKTQYFGPGTRLLVL.

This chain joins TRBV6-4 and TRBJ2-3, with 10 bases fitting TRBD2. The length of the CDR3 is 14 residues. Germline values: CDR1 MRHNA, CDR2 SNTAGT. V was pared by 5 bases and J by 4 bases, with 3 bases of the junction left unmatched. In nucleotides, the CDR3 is TGTGCCAGCAGTCCAAGCGGGGGGGCAGATACGCAGTATTTT. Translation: CASSPSGGADTQYF.

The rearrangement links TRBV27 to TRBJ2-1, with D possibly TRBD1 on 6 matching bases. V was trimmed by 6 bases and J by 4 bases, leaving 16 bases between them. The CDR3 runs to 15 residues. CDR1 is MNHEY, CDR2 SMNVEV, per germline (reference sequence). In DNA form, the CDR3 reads TGTGCCAGCAGACAGACAGGTCGAAAGTACAATGAGCAGTTCTTC. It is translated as CASRQTGRKYNEQFF.

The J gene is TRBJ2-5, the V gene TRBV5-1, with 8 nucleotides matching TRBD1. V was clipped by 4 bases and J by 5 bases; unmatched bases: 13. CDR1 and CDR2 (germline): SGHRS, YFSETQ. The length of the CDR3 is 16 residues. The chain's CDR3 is CASSGRQGMVRETQYF. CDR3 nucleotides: TGCGCCAGCAGCGGAAGACAGGGGATGGTTAGGGAGACCCAGTACTTC. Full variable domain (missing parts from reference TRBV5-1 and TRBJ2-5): KAGVTQTPRYLIKTRGQQVTLSCSPISGHRSVSWYQQTPGQGLQFLFEYFSETQRNKGNFPGRFSGRQFSNSRSEMNVSTLELGDSALYLCASSGRQGMVRETQYFGPGTRLLVL.

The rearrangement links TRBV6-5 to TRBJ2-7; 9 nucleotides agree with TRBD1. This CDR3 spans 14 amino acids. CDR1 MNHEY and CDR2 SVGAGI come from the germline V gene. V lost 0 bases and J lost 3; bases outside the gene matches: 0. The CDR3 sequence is CASSYSDRGYEQYF. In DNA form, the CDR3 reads TGTGCCAGCAGTTACTCGGACAGGGGCTACGAGCAGTACTTC.

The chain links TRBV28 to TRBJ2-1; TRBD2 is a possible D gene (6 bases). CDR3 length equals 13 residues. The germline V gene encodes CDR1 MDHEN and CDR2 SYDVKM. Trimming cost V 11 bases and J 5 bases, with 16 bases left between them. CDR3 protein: CAGRRASNNEQFF. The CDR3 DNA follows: TGTGCCGGCCGGAGGGCTAGCAACAATGAGCAGTTCTTC. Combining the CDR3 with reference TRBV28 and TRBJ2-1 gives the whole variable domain DVKVTQSSRYLVKRTGEKVFLECVQDMDHENMFWYRQDPGLGLRLIYFSYDVKMKEKGDIPEGYSVSREKKERFSLILESASTNQTSMYLCAGRRASNNEQFFGPGTRLTVL.

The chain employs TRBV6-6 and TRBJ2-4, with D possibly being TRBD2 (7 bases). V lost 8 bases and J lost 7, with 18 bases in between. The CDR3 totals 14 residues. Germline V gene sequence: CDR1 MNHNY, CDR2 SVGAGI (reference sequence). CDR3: CASQRGGASNIQYF. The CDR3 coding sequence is TGTGCCAGCCAAAGGGGGGGGGCTAGTAACATTCAGTACTTC.

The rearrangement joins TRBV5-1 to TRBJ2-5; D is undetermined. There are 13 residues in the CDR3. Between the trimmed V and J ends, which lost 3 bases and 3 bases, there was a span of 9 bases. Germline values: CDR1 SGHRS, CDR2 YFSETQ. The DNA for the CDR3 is TGCGCCAGCAGCTCCGAAGGAGAAGAGACCCAGTACTTC. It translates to CASSSEGEETQYF.

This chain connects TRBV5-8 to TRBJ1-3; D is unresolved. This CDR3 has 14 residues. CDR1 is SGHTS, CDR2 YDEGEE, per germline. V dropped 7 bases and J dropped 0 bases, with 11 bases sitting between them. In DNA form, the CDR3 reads TGTGCCAGCTGGGAGAGCTTCTCTGGAAACACCATATATTTT. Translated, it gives CASWESFSGNTIYF.

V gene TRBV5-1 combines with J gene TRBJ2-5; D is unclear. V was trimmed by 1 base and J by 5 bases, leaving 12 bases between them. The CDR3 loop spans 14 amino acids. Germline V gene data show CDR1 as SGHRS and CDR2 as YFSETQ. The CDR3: CASSLNSNWETQYF. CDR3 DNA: TGCGCCAGCAGCTTGAACAGCAACTGGGAGACCCAGTACTTC.

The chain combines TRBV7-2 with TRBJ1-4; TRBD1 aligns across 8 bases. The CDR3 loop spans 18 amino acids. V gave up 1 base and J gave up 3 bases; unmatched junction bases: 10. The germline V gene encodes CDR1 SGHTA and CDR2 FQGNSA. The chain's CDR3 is CASSLVPTGVGSNEKLFF. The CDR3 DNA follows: TGTGCCAGCAGCTTAGTCCCGACAGGGGTAGGATCTAATGAAAAACTGTTTTTT.

The CDR3 DNA sequence: TGTGCCAGCAGGACGACAGGCCTACCCACAGATACGCAGTATTTT. Amino acid sequence: CASRTTGLPTDTQYF. V is TRBV6-1 and J is TRBJ2-3, with D possibly matching TRBD1 (6 bases). V lost 6 bases to trimming and J lost 2 bases, with 15 bases between them. The length of the CDR3 is 15 residues. The germline gives CDR1 MNHNS, CDR2 SASEGT.

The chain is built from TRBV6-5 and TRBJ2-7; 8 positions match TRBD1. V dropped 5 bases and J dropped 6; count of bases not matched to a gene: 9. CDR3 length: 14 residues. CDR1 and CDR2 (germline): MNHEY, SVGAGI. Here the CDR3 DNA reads TGTGCCAGCAGTGGCGGAGGACAGGGCCCCGAGCAGTACTTC. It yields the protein CASSGGGQGPEQYF.

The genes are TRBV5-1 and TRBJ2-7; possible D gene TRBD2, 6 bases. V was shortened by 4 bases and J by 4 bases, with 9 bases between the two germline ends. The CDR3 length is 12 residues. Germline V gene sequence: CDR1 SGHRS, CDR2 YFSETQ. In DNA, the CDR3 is TGCGCCAGCAGCATGGACTATTACGAGCAGTACTTC. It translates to CASSMDYYEQYF.

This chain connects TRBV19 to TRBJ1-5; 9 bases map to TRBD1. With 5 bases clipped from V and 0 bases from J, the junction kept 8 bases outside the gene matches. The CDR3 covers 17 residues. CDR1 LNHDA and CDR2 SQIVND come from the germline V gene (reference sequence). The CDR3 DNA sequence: TGTGCCAGTAGTCTAGGGACAGGGACCGATAGCAATCAGCCCCAGCATTTT. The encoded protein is CASSLGTGTDSNQPQHF.

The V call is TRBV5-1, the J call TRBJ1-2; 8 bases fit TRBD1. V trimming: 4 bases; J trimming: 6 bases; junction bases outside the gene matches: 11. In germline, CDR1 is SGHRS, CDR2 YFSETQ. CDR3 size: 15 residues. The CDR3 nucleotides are TGCGCCAGCAGCCAGCGACAGGGGAGTGGTCATGGCTACACCTTC. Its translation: CASSQRQGSGHGYTF.